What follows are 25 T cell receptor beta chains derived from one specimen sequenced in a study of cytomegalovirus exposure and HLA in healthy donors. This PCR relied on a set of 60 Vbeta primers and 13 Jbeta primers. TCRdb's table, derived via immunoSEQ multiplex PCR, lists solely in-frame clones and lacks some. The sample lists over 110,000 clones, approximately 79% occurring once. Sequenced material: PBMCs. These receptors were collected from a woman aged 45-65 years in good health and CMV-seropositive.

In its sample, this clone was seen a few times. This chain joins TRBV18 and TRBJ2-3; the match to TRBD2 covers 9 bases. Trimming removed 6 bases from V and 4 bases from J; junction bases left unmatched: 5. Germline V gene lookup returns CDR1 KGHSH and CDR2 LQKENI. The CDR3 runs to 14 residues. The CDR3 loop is CASSPGLAADTQYF. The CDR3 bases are TGTGCCAGCTCGCCGGGACTAGCAGCAGATACGCAGTATTTT. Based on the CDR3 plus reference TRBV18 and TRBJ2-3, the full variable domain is NAGVMQNPRHLVRRRGQEARLRCSPMKGHSHVYWYRQLPEEGLKFMVYLQKENIIDESGMPKERFSAEFPKEGPSILRIQQVVRGDSAAYFCASSPGLAADTQYFGPGTRLTVL.

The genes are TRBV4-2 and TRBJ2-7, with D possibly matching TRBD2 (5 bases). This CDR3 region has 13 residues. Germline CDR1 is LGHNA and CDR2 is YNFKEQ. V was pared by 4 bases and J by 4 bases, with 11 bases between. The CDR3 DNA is TGTGCCAGCAGCCCTCACCGGGGATACGAGCAGTACTTC. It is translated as CASSPHRGYEQYF.

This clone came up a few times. In DNA, the CDR3 is TGTGCCAGCAGCTTAGGTCTAGCGGGGAAGGGTGAGCAGTTCTTC. It translates to CASSLGLAGKGEQFF. V gene TRBV7-2 combines with J gene TRBJ2-1, with 9 bases matching TRBD2. This CDR3 has 15 residues. Per the germline V gene, CDR1 is SGHTA and CDR2 is FQGNSA. Trimming at V came to 1 base and at J to 9 bases, leaving 7 bases not matched to a gene.

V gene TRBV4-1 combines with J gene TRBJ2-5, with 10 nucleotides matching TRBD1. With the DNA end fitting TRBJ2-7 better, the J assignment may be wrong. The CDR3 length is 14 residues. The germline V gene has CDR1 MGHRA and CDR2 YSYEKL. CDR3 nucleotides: TGCGCCAGCAGCCGGGACAGGGGCCTCTACGAGCAGTACTTC. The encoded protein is CASSRDRGLYEQYF.

In DNA, the CDR3 is TGTGCCAGCACCTCTAGCGGGGGAAGGGAGACCCAGTACTTC. Translation gives CASTSSGGRETQYF. J is TRBJ2-5 and V is TRBV27; 10 nucleotides align to TRBD2. Germline loops: CDR1 MNHEY, CDR2 SMNVEV (reference sequence). Trimming cost V 7 bases and J 5 bases; bases outside gene matches: 7. The CDR3 covers 14 residues.

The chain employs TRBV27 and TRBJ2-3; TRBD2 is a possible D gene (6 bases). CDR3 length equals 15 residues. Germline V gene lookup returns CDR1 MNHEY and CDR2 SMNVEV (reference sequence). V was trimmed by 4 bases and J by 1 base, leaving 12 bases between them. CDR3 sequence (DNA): TGTGCCAGCAGTTCCTGGGGGGTTGGCACAGATACGCAGTATTTT. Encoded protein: CASSSWGVGTDTQYF.

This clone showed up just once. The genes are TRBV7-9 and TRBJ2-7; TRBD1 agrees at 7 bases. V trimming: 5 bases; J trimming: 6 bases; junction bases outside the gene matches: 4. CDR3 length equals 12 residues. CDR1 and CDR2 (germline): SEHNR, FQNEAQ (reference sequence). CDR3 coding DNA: TGTGCCAGCAGCCCGACAGGGATCGAGCAGTACTTC. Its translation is CASSPTGIEQYF.

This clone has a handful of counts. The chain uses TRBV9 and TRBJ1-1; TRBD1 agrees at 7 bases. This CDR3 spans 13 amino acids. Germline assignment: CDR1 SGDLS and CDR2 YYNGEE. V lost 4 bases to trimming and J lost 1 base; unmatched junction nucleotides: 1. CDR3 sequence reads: CASSTGANTEAFF. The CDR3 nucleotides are TGTGCCAGCAGCACAGGGGCGAACACTGAAGCTTTCTTT.

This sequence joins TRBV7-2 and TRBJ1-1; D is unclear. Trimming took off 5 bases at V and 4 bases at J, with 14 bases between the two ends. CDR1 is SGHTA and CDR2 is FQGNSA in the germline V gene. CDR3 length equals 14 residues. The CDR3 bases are TGTGCCAGCAGCCCTCGACCTCGGGGCACTGAAGCTTTCTTT. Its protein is CASSPRPRGTEAFF.

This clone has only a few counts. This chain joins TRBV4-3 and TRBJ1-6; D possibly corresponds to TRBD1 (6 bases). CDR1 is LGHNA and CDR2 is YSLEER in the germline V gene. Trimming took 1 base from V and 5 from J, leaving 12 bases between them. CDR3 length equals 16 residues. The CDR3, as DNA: TGCGCCAGCAGCCAAGGGGACACCGGGCATAATTCACCCCTCCACTTT. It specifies CASSQGDTGHNSPLHF.

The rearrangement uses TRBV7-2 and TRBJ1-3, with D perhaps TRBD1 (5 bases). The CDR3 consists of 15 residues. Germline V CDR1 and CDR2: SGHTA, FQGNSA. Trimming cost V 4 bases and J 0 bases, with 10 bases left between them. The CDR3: CASSSTGLSGNTIYF. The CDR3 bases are TGTGCCAGCAGCTCCACAGGTCTCTCTGGAAACACCATATATTTT.

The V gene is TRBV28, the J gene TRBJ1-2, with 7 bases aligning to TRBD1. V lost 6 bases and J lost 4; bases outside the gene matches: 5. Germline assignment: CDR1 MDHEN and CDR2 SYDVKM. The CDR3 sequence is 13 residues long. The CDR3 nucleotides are TGTGCCAGCAGACCGACAGGGACCTATGGCTACACCTTC. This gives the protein CASRPTGTYGYTF.

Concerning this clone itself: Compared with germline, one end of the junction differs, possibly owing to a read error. The CDR3 reads CASGLDREETRYF. CDR3 coding DNA: TGCGCCAGCGGGCTTGACAGGGAAGAGACCCGGTACTTC. The chain employs TRBV5-1 and TRBJ2-5; 7 nucleotides match TRBD1. The CDR3 length is 13 residues. Germline V CDR1 and CDR2: SGHRS, YFSETQ.

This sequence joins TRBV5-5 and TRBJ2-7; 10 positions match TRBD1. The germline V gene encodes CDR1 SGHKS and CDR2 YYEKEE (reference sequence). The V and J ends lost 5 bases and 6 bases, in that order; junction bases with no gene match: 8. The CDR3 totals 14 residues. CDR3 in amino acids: CASREGTGASEQYF. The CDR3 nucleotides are TGTGCCAGCAGGGAGGGGACAGGGGCTTCCGAGCAGTACTTC. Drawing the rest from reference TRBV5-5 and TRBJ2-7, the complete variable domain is DAGVTQSPTHLIKTRGQQVTLRCSPISGHKSVSWYQQVLGQGPQFIFQYYEKEERGRGNFPDRFSARQFPNYSSELNVNALLLGDSALYLCASREGTGASEQYFGPGTRLTVT.

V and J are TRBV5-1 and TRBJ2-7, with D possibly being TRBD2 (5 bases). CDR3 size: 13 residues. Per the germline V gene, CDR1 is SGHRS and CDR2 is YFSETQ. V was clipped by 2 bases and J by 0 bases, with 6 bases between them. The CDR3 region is CASSLGSSYEQYF. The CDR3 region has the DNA TGCGCCAGCAGCTTAGGGAGCTCCTACGAGCAGTACTTC.

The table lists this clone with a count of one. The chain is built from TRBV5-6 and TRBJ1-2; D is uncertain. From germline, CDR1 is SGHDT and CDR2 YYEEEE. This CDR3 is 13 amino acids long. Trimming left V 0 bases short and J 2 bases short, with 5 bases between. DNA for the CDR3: TGTGCCAGCAGCTTGGACAGCAACTATGGCTACACCTTC. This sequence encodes CASSLDSNYGYTF.

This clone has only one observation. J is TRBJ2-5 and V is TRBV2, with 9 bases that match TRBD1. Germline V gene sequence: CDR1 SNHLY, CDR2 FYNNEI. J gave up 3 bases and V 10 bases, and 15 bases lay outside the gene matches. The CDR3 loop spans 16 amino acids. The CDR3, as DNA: TGTGCCACCAGATATTTAGGGACAGGGCGCAAAGAGACCCAGTACTTC. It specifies CATRYLGTGRKETQYF.

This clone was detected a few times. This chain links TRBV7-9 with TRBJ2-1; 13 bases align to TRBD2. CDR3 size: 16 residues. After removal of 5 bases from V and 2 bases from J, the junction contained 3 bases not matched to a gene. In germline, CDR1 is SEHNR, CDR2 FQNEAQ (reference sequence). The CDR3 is CASSGGTSGAYNEQFF. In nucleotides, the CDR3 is TGTGCCAGCAGCGGAGGGACTAGCGGGGCCTACAATGAGCAGTTCTTC. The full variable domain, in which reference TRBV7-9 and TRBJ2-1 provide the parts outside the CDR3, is DTGVSQNPRHKITKRGQNVTFRCDPISEHNRLYWYRQTLGQGPEFLTYFQNEAQLEKSRLLSDRFSAERPKGSFSTLEIQRTEQGDSAMYLCASSGGTSGAYNEQFFGPGTRLTVL.

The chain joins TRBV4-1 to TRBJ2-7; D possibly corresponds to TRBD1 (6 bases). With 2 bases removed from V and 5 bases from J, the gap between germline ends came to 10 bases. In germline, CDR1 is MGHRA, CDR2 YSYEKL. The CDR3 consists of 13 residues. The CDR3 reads CASSQNRANEQYF. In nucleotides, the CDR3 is TGCGCCAGCAGCCAAAACAGGGCCAACGAGCAGTACTTC.

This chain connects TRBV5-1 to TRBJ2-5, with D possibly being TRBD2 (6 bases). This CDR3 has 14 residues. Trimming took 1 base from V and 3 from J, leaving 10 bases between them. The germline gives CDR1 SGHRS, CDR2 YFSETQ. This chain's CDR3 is CASSLSPGEETQYF. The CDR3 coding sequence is TGCGCCAGCAGCTTGAGCCCGGGAGAAGAGACCCAGTACTTC. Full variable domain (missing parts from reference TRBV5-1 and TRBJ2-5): KAGVTQTPRYLIKTRGQQVTLSCSPISGHRSVSWYQQTPGQGLQFLFEYFSETQRNKGNFPGRFSGRQFSNSRSEMNVSTLELGDSALYLCASSLSPGEETQYFGPGTRLLVL.

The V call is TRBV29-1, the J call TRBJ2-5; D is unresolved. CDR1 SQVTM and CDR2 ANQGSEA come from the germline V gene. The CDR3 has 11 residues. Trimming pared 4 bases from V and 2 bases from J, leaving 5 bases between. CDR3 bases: TGCAGCGTTGGAGTTCAAGAGACCCAGTACTTC. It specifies CSVGVQETQYF.

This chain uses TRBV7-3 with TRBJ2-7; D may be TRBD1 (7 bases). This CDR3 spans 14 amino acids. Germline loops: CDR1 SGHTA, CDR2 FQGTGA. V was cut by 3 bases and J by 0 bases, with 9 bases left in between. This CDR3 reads CASSLQGGSYEQYF. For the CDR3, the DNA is TGTGCCAGCAGCTTGCAGGGGGGCTCCTACGAGCAGTACTTC. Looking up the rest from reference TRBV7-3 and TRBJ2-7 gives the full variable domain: GAGVSQTPSNKVTEKGKYVELRCDPISGHTALYWYRQSLGQGPEFLIYFQGTGAADDSGLPNDRFFAVRPEGSVSTLKIQRTERGDSAVYLCASSLQGGSYEQYFGPGTRLTVT.

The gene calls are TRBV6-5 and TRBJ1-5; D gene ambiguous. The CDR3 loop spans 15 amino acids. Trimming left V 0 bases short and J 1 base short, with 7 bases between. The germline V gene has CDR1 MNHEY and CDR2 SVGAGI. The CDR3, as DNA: TGTGCCAGCAGTTACTCGTCTCGGAGCAATCAGCCCCAGCATTTT. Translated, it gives CASSYSSRSNQPQHF.

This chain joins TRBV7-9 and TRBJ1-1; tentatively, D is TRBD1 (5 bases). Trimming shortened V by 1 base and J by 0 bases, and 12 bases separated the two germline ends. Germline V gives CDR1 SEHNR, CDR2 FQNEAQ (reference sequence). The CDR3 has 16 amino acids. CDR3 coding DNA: TGTGCCAGCAGCTTAGGATATGGGGCACTGAACACTGAAGCTTTCTTT. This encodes CASSLGYGALNTEAFF.

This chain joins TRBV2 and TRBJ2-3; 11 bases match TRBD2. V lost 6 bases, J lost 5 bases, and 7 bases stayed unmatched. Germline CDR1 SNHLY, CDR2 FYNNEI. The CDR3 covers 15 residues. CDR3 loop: CASSATSGEVDTQYF. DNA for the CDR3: TGTGCCAGCAGCGCGACTAGCGGGGAAGTAGATACGCAGTATTTT. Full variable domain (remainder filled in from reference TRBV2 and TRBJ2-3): EPEVTQTPSHQVTQMGQEVILRCVPISNHLYFYWYRQILGQKVEFLVSFYNNEISEKSEIFDDQFSVERPDGSNFTLKIRSTKLEDSAMYFCASSATSGEVDTQYFGPGTRLTVL.